This T cell receptor beta chain was captured by sequencing in a study of blood T cell repertoires in COVID-19. Profiled with immunoSEQ multiplex PCR; TCRdb holds only in-frame clones, not every one. This sample has just over 300,000 clones, with 85% to 90% found just once. This CDR3 comprises 14 residues. Germline CDR1 reads GTSNPN; CDR2 reads SVGIG (reference sequence). V lost 1 base and J lost 1, with 10 bases in between. Sequences were obtained from PBMCs or T cells enriched from blood (not recorded which). This receptor was obtained from a young man who had recovered from COVID-19. This chain uses TRBV30 with TRBJ1-1; no reliable D call. The CDR3 DNA reads TGTGCCTGGAGTGCCGGACGGGGGAACACTGAAGCTTTCTTT. It yields the protein CAWSAGRGNTEAFF.